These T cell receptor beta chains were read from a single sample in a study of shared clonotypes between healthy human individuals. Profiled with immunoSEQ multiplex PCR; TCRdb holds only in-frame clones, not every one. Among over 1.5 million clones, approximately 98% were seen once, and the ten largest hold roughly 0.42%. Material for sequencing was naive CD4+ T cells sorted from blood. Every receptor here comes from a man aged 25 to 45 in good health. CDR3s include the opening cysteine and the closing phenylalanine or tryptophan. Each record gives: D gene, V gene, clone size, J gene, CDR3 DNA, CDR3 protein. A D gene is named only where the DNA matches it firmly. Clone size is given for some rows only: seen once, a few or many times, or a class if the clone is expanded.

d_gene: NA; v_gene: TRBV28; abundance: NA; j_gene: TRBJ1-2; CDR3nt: TGTGCCAGCAGTTTAGCCGGATTATATGGCTACACCTTC; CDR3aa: CASSLAGLYGYTF
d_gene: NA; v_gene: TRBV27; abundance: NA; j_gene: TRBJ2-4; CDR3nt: TGTGCCAGCAGTTTCGGCATAGCCAAAAACATTCAGTACTTC; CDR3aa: CASSFGIAKNIQYF
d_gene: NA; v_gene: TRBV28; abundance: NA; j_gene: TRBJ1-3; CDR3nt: TGTGCCAGCAGTTTATGGGGGGGTTACTCTGGAAACACCATATATTTT; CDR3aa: CASSLWGGYSGNTIYF
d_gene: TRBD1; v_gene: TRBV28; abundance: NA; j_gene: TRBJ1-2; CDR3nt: TGTGCCAGCAGTTTGGACAGGGAAGATGGCTACACCTTC; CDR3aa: CASSLDREDGYTF
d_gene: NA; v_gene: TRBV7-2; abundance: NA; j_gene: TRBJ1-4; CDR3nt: TGTGCCAGCAGCTTAAGGCGAACCGCGGGTAATGAAAAACTGTTTTTT; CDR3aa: CASSLRRTAGNEKLFF
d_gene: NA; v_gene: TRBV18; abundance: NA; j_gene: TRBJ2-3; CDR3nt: TGTGCCAGCTCACCACCTGGAGTTGGGGGGGATACGCAGTATTTT; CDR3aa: CASSPPGVGGDTQYF
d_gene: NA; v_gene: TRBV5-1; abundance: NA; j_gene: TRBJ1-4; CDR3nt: TGCGCCAGCAGCTTGGGACAGCTGTCAACTAATGAAAAACTGTTTTTT; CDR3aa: CASSLGQLSTNEKLFF
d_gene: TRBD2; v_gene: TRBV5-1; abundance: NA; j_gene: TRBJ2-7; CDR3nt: TGCGCCAGCAGCGTGGGACTAGCGGGACTTCTTGCCTACGAGCAGTACTTC; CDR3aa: CASSVGLAGLLAYEQYF
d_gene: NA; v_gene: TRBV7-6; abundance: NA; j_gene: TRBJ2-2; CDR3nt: TGTGCCAGCAGCCAGGACAGCTTCGGGGAGCTGTTTTTT; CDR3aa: CASSQDSFGELFF
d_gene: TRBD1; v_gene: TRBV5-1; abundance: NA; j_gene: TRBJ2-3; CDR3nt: TGCGCCAGCAGCTTGGAGCAGGGGGTTAGCACAGATACGCAGTATTTT; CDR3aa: CASSLEQGVSTDTQYF
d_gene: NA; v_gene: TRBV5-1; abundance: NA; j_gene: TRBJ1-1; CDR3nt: TGCGCCAGCAGCTTGGCGCAGGGTTTGAACACTGAAGCTTTCTTT; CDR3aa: CASSLAQGLNTEAFF
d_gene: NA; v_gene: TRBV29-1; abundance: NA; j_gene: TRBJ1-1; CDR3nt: TGCAGCGTTGAAGGCAGGGTAGGCGCTGAAGCTTTCTTT; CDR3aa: CSVEGRVGAEAFF
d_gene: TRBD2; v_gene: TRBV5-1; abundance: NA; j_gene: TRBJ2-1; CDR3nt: TGCGCCAGCAAGCTAGCGGGCTTGGACTACAATGAGCAGTTCTTC; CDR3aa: CASKLAGLDYNEQFF
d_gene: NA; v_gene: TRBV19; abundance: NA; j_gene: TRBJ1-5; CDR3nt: TGTGCCAGTAGTATGTTCGGGGGTCTTAGCAATCAGCCCCAGCATTTT; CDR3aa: CASSMFGGLSNQPQHF
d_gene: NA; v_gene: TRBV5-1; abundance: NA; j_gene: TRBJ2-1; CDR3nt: TGCGCCAGCGCCATTGCGGATGGCCGTCGTAGCGGAGATGAGCAGTTCTTC; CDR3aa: CASAIADGRRSGDEQFF
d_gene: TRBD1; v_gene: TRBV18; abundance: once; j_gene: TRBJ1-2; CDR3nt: TGTGCCAGCTCACAAGGACAGGGCCAACACTATGGCTACACCTTC; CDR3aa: CASSQGQGQHYGYTF
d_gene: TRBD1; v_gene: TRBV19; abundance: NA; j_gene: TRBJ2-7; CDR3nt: TGTGCCAGTAGTACCCCCGGGACAGGGGGCCGAGAGCAGTACTTC; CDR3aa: CASSTPGTGGREQYF
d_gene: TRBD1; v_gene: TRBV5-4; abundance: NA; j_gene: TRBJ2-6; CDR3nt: TGTGCCAGCAGCAACGGACAGGACGTCTCTGGGGCCAACGTCCTGACTTTC; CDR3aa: CASSNGQDVSGANVLTF
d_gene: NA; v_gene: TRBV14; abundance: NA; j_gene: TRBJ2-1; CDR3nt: TGTGCCAGCAGTCGGACTAGGGGGTACAATGAGCAGTTCTTC; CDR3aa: CASSRTRGYNEQFF
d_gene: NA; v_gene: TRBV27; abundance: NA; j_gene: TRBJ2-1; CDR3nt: TGTGCCAGCAGACCGGGCACCTACTCCTACAATGAGCAGTTCTTC; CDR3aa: CASRPGTYSYNEQFF
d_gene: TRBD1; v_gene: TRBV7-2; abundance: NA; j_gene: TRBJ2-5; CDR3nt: TGTGCCAGCAGCTACGGGGACAGACAAGAGACCCAGTACTTC; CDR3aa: CASSYGDRQETQYF
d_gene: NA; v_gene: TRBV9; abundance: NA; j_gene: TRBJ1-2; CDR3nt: TGTGCCAGCAGCCCGCTCCCGGGGGGGTACACCTTC; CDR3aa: CASSPLPGGYTF
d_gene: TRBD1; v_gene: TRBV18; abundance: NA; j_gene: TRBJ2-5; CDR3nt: TGTGCCAGCTCACGCGGGACAGGGGGCCAAGAGACCCAGTACTTC; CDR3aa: CASSRGTGGQETQYF
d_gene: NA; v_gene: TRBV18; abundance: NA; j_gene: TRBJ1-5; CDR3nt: TGTGCCAGCTCACCGTTACCCTTCGACAGCAATCAGCCCCAGCATTTT; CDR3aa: CASSPLPFDSNQPQHF
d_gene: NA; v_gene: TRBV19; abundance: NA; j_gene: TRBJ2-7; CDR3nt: TGTGCCAGTAGTATAGCACCGGGACAAGGCTACGAGCAGTACTTC; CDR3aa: CASSIAPGQGYEQYF
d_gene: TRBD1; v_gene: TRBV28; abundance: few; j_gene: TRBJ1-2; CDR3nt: TGTGCCAGCAGTTTAACTGGGACAGCCCATGGCTACACCTTC; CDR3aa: CASSLTGTAHGYTF
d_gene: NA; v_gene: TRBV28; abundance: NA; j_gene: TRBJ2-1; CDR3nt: TGTGCCAGCAGTTTCCGGTTGGCCGTCCACAATGAGCAGTTCTTC; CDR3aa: CASSFRLAVHNEQFF
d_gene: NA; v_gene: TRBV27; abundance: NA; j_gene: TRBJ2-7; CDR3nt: TGTGCCAGCAGTTTTGCTGATTGGACTTCGGGTGCCTACGAGCAGTACTTC; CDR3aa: CASSFADWTSGAYEQYF
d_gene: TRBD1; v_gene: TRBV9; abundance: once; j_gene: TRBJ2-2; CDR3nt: TGTGCCAGCAGCGGATATCGGACAGGGGGTGAAGGGGAGCTGTTTTTT; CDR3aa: CASSGYRTGGEGELFF
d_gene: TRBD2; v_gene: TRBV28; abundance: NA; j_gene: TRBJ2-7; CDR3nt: TGTGCCAGCAGTTTAGTCGCGGGGGTTGGCGAGCAGTACTTC; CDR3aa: CASSLVAGVGEQYF
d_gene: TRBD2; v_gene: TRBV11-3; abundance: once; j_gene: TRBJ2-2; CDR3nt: TGTGCCAGCAGCTCCCTGGGACTAGCGGGAGGTACCGGGGAGCTGTTTTTT; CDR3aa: CASSSLGLAGGTGELFF
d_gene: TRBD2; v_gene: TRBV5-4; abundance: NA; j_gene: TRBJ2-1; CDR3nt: TGTGCCAGCAGCTTGAAACTAGCGCCGAACAATGAGCAGTTCTTC; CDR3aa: CASSLKLAPNNEQFF
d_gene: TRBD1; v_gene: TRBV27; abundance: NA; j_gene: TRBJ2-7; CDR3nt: TGTGCCAGCAGTGCCTCCGGGACAGGCTTGCCCCTCTCCTACGAGCAGTACTTC; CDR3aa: CASSASGTGLPLSYEQYF
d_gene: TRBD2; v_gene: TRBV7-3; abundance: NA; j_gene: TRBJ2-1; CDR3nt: TGTGCCAGCAACCTAGCGGCCGGGTCCAATGAGCAGTTCTTC; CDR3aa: CASNLAAGSNEQFF
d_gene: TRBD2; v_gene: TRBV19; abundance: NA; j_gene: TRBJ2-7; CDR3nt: TGTGCCAGTAGGATGACTAGCGGGCCATACTACGAGCAGTACTTC; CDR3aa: CASRMTSGPYYEQYF
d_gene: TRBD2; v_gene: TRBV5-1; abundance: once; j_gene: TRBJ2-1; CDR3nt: TGCGCCAGCAGCTTAGGGACTATCTACAATGAGCAGTTCTTC; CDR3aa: CASSLGTIYNEQFF
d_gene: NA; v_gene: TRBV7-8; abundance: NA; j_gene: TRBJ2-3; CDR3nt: TGTGCCAGCAGCTTAGTTTTCAGGAGGGGCACAGATACGCAGTATTTT; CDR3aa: CASSLVFRRGTDTQYF
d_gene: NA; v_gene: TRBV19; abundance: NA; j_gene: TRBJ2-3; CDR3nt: TGTGCCAGTAGTATAACAGGGTTGAGGGATTCCGCAGATACGCAGTATTTT; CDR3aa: CASSITGLRDSADTQYF
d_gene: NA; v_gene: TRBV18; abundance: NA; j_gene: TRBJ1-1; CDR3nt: TGTGCCAGCTCACCACTATCAGGGAGCATGAACACTGAAGCTTTCTTT; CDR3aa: CASSPLSGSMNTEAFF
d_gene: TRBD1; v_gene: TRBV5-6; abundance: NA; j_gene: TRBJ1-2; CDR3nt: TGTGCCAGCAGCACAACCGGGACAGGGGCTTATGGCTACACCTTC; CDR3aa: CASSTTGTGAYGYTF
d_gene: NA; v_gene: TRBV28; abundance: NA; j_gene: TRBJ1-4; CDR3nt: TGTGCCAGCAGATTTACAGGGCTTAGAGAAAAACTGTTTTTT; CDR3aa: CASRFTGLREKLFF
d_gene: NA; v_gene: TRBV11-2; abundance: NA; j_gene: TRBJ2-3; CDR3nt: TGTGCCAGCAGCTCCCGACTAGTTAGCACAGATACGCAGTATTTT; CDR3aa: CASSSRLVSTDTQYF
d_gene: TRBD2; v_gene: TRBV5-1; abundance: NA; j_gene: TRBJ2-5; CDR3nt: TGCGCCAGCAGCCCGGGACTAGCGGGAGTAGAGACCCAGTACTTC; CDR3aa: CASSPGLAGVETQYF
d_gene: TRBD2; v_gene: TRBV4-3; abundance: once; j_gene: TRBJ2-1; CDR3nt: TGCGCCAGCAGCCTAGGGACTAGCGGGACCGGTGAGCAGTTCTTC; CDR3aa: CASSLGTSGTGEQFF
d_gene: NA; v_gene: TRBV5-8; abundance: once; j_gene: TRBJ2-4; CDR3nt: TGTGCCAGCAGCTTTGGTTCCAAAAACATTCAGTACTTC; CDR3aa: CASSFGSKNIQYF
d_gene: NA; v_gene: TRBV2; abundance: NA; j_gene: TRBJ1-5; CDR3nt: TGTGCCAGCAGTGAAGGGTCCGTAGGCAATCAGCCCCAGCATTTT; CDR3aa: CASSEGSVGNQPQHF
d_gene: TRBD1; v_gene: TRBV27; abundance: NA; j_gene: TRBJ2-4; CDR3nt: TGTGCCAGCAGCGCCGGGACAGGGGGCAACATTCAGTACTTC; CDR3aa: CASSAGTGGNIQYF
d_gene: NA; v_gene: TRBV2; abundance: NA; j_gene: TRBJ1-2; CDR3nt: TGTGCCGGAACGTGGGATGGCTACACCTTC; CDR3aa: CAGTWDGYTF
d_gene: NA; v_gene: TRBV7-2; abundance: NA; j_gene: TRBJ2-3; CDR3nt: TGTGCCAGCAGCTACAGGGGTTCAGCGGGAGTAGGCCTTTATACGCAGTATTTT; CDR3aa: CASSYRGSAGVGLYTQYF
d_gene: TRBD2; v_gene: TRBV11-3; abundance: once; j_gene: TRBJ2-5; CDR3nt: TGTGCCAGCAGCCCCGGGACTAGCGGGAGGGAAGAGACCCAGTACTTC; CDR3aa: CASSPGTSGREETQYF
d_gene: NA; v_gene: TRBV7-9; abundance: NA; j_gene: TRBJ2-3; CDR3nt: TGTGCCAGCAGCTTCGGTGACAGACCCACAGATACGCAGTATTTT; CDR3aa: CASSFGDRPTDTQYF
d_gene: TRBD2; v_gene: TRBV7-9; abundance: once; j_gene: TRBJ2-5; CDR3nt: TGTGCCAGCAGCTTATCCCTAGCGGGAGGCTGGGAGACCCAGTACTTC; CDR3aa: CASSLSLAGGWETQYF